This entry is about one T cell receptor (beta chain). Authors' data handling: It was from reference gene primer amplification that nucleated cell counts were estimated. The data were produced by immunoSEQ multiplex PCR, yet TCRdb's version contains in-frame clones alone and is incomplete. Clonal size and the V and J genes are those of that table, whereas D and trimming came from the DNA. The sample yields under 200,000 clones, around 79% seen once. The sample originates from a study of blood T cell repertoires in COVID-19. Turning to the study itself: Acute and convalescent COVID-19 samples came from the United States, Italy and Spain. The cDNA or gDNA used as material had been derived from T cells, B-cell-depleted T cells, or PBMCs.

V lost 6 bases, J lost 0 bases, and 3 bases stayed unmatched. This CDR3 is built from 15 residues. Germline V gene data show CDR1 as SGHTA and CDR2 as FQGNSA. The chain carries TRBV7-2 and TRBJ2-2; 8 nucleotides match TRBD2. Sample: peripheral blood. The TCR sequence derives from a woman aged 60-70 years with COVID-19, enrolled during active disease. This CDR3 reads CASSVAGPNTGELFF. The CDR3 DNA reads TGTGCCAGCAGTGTAGCGGGGCCGAACACCGGGGAGCTGTTTTTT.